These T cell receptor beta chains were read from a single sample in a study of cytomegalovirus exposure and HLA in healthy donors. Some clones are missing from TCRdb's copy, which holds only in-frame ones; the method was immunoSEQ multiplex PCR. The sample consists of more than 110,000 clones, 78% of them appearing once. Sequencing was carried out using PBMCs. These receptors were obtained from a male donor in good health and CMV-seronegative. Each CDR3 is given without its conserved first and last residue.

TRBV2	ASRPTSSDTQY
TRBV7-6	ASSRGRDGTSGLYEQF
TRBV19	ASSMWTGGDQPQH
TRBV5-1	ASSLDRDYGYT
TRBV30	AWTTGQRPY
TRBV29-1	SVEVGQGTYEQY
TRBV30	AWRYRDRNTGELF
TRBV6-5	ATRQGVYEQY
TRBV13	ASSLGLAGLYEQY
TRBV11-2	ASSLDRLREQY
TRBV4-1	ASSQYHRVTDTQY
TRBV6-6	ASSPQGANTEAF
TRBV5-1	ASSLALGREGGDEQY
TRBV30	AWSPGGTYNSPLH
TRBV5-1	ASSWRVPRADTQY
TRBV6-5	PSSYSSGGVETQY
TRBV2	ASSELAGGTYNEQF
TRBV6-4	ASSALAGGSYEQY
TRBV7-9	ASSPQSNEQF
TRBV7-6	ASSLSVRVGTDTQY
TRBV5-6	ASSLAGVNSNQPQH
TRBV6-6	ASSYQYEQY
TRBV21-1	ASSKGVPYSEAF
TRBV2	ASQEGDRKAF
TRBV7-2	ASSLGQGAGYT
TRBV7-3	ASSLTGGAAYYEQY
TRBV4-3	ASSQATGFNEKLF
TRBV5-1	ASSLDRDYGYT
TRBV5-1	ASSLLPGLQSEQF
TRBV11-2	ASSLIPRGRVLHEQF
TRBV18	ASSPPGERYHEAF
TRBV28	ASSSPHRGPSYEQY
TRBV11-3	ASSLASGSFGEQF
TRBV7-9	SSSLGIQGGSFEKLF
TRBV6-4	ASSVEGASYGYT
TRBV30	AWSAPAAREHTDTQY
TRBV7-3	ASSPNVAYEQY
TRBV27	ASLSLAGGPTDTQY
TRBV15	ATSRDLWGAF
TRBV4-1	ASSHRGLDSTLPPSYNEQF
TRBV6-6	ASSLQGTYGYT
TRBV27	ASSFTNSYEQY
TRBV27	ASHEGLGGRNIQY
TRBV10-1	ASSWRAGDEQY
TRBV6-6	ASSKEQLNTEAF
TRBV11-2	ASRGPKKDRTVYEQY
TRBV27	ASSLLAGVGDTQY
TRBV6-1	ASSARSYGDYGYT
TRBV5-6	ASSLEVGGPADTQY
TRBV6-1	ASSALGGRTDTQY
TRBV6-6	ASRPTGVVDTQY
TRBV30	AWKPGGPNTGELF
TRBV28	ASSGQGEGNTIY
TRBV11-2	ASSQLRLSTAYSGNTIY
TRBV7-2	ASSSRTENYEQY
TRBV29-1	SVEKPRKAYNEQF
TRBV5-1	ASSPGLAVPYEQY
TRBV7-9	ASSLALVGGALIEAF
TRBV18	ASSLDRGSTEAF